This TCR beta chain appears in the sequencing data of a study of tumor-infiltrating lymphocytes in localized non-small cell lung cancer. In the study overall: Resected tumor was paired with non-adjacent uninvolved lung from the same patient.

This table comes from immunoSEQ multiplex PCR, and its TCRdb copy is limited to in-frame clones, with some not included. The table shows thousands of clones, with 74% occurring only once. Trimming took 0 bases from V and 8 from J, leaving 10 bases between them. Germline values: CDR1 SQVTM, CDR2 ANQGSEA. CDR3 length equals 12 residues. The sequenced material came from uninvolved lung tissue not adjacent to the tumor. The origin of this receptor is a human donor with non-small cell lung cancer. The genes are TRBV29-1 and TRBJ1-1, with D maybe TRBD1 (6 bases). CDR3 bases: TGCAGCGTTGAAGATCCCCAGGGGGAAGCTTTCTTT. This encodes CSVEDPQGEAFF.